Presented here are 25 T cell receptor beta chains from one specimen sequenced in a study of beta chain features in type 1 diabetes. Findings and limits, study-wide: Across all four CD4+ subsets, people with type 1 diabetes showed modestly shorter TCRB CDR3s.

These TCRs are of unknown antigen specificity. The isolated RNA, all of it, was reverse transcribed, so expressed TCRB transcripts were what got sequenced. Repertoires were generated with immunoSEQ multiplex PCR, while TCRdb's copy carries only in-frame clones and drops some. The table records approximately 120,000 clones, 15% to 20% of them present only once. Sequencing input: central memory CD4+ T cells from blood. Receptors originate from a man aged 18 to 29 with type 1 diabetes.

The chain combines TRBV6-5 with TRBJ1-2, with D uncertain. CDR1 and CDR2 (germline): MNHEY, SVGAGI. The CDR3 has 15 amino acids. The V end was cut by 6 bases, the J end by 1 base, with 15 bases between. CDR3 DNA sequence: TGTGCCAGCAGCCCACATGGACTGAGTAACTATGGCTACACCTTC. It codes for CASSPHGLSNYGYTF.

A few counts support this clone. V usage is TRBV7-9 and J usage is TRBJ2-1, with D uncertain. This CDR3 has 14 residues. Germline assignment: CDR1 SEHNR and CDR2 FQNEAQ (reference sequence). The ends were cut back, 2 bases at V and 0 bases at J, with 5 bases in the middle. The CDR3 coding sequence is TGTGCCAGCAGCTTAACGGCCTCCTACAATGAGCAGTTCTTC. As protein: CASSLTASYNEQFF.

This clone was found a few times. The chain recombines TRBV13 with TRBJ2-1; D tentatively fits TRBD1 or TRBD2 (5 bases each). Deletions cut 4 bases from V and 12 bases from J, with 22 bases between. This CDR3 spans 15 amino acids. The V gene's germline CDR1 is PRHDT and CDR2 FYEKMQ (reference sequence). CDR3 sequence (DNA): TGTGCCAGCAGCTGGTTCGACCGGGGCTACGCGGGGCAGTTCTTC. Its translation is CASSWFDRGYAGQFF. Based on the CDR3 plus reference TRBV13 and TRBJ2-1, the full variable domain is AAGVIQSPRHLIKEKRETATLKCYPIPRHDTVYWYQQGPGQDPQFLISFYEKMQSDKGSIPDRFSAQQFSDYHSELNMSSLELGDSALYFCASSWFDRGYAGQFFGPGTRLTVL.

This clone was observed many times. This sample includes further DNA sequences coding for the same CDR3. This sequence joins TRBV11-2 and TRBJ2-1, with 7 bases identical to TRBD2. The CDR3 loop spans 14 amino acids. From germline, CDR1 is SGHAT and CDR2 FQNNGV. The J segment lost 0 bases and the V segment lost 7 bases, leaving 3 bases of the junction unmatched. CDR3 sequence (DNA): TGTGCCAGCACCCTAGCGGACTCCTACAATGAGCAGTTCTTC. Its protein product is CASTLADSYNEQFF. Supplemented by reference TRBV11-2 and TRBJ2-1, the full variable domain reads EAGVAQSPRYKIIEKRQSVAFWCNPISGHATLYWYQQILGQGPKLLIQFQNNGVVDDSQLPKDRFSAERLKGVDSTLKIQPAKLEDSAVYLCASTLADSYNEQFFGPGTRLTVL.

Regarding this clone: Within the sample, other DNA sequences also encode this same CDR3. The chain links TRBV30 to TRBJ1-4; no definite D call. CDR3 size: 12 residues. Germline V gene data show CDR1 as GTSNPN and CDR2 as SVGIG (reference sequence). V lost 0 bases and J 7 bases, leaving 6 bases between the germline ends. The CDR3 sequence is CAWSVNGEKLFF. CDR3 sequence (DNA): TGTGCCTGGAGTGTAAACGGTGAAAAACTGTTTTTT.

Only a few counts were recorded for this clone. The CDR3 sequence is CASSPAGGQDTQYF. The CDR3 DNA is TGTGCCAGCAGCCCGGCGGGGGGGCAAGATACGCAGTATTTT. The chain is built from TRBV7-9 and TRBJ2-3; 9 bases align to TRBD2. Germline CDR1 reads SEHNR; CDR2 reads FQNEAQ (reference sequence). The junction had 5 bases not matched to a gene; V was cut back by 5 bases and J by 5 bases. This CDR3 region has 14 residues.

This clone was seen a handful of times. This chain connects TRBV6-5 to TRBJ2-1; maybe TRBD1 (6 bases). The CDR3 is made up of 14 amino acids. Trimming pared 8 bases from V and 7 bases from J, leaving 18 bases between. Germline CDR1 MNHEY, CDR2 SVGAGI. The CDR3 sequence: CASGRPAGANEQFF. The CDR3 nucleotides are TGTGCCAGCGGACGGCCGGCAGGGGCGAATGAGCAGTTCTTC.

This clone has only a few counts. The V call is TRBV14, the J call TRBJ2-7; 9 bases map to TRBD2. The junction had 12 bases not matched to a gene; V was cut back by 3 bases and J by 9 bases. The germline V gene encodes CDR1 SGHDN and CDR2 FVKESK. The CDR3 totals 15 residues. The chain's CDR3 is CASSHPGASGVGQYF. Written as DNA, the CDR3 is TGTGCCAGCAGCCACCCCGGGGCTAGCGGGGTGGGGCAGTACTTC.

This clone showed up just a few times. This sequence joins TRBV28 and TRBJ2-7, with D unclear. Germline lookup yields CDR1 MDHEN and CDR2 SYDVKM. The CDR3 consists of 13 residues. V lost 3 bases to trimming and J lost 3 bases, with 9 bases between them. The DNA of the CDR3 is TGTGCCAGCAGTTTCCCGACCTACTACGAGCAGTACTTC. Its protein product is CASSFPTYYEQYF. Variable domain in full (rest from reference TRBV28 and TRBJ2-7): DVKVTQSSRYLVKRTGEKVFLECVQDMDHENMFWYRQDPGLGLRLIYFSYDVKMKEKGDIPEGYSVSREKKERFSLILESASTNQTSMYLCASSFPTYYEQYFGPGTRLTVT.

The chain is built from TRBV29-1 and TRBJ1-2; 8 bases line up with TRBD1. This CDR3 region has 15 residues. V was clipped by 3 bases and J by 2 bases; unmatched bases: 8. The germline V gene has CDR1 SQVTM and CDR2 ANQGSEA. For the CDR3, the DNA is TGCAGCGTTGATTACCAGGGGGCTTCAAACTATGGCTACACCTTC. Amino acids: CSVDYQGASNYGYTF.

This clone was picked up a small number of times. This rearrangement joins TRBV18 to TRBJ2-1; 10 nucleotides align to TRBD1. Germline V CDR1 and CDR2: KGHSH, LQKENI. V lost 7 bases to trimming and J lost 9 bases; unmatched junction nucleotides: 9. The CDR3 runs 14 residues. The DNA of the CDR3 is TGTGCCAGCTTACCCGGGACAGGGGAACGTGAGCAGTTCTTC. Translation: CASLPGTGEREQFF.

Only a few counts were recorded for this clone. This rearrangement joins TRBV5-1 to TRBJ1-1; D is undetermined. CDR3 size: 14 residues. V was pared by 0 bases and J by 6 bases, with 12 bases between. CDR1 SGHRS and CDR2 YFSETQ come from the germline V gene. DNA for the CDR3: TGCGCCAGCAGCTTGGCTCCAGGCTCCCCTGAAGCTTTCTTT. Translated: CASSLAPGSPEAFF.

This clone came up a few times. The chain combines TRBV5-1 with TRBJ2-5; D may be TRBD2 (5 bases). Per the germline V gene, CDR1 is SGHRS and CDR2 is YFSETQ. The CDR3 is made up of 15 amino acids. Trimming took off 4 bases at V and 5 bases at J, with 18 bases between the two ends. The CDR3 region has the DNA TGCGCCAGCAGCGGAATAACAAGCGAGGGTGAGACCCAGTACTTC. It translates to CASSGITSEGETQYF.

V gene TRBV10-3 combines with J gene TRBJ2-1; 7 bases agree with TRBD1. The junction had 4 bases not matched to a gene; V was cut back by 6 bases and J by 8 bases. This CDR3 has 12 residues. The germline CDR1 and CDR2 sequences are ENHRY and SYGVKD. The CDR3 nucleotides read TGTGCCATCAGCAGAGACAGGGATGAGCAGTTCTTC. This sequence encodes CAISRDRDEQFF.

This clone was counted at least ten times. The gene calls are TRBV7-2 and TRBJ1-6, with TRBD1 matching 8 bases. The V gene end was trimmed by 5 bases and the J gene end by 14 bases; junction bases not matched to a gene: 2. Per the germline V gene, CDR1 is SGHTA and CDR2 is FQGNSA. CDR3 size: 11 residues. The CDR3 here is CASSLGQALHF. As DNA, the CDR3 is TGTGCCAGCAGCCTGGGACAGGCCCTCCACTTT.

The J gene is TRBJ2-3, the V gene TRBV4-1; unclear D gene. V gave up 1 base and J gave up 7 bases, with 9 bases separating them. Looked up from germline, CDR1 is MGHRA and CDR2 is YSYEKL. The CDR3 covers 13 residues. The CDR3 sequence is CASSQGLYNTQYF. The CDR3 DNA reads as TGCGCCAGCAGCCAAGGACTGTACAATACGCAGTATTTT.

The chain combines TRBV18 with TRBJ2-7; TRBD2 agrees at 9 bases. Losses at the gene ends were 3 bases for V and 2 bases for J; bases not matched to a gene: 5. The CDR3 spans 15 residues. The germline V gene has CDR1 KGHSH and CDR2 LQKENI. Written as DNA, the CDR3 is TGTGCCAGCTCACCTGCTAGCGGGAATACCTACGAGCAGTACTTC. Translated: CASSPASGNTYEQYF.

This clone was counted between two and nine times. CDR3 sequence reads: CASSQPEGRNTGELFF. The CDR3 DNA is TGCGCCAGCAGTCAACCAGAGGGCAGAAACACCGGGGAGCTGTTTTTT. J is TRBJ2-2 and V is TRBV23-1, with D possibly being TRBD2 (5 bases). TRBV23-1 is annotated as an ORF whose role is uncertain. V was cut by 2 bases and J by 2 bases, with 12 bases left in between. The CDR3 has 16 residues.

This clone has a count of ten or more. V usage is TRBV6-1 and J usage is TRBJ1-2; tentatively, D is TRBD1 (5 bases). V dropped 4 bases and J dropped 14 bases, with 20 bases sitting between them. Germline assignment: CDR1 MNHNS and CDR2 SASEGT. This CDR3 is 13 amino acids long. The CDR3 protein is CASSGLKTVWGTF. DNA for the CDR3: TGTGCCAGCAGTGGCCTAAAGACAGTCTGGGGGACCTTC.

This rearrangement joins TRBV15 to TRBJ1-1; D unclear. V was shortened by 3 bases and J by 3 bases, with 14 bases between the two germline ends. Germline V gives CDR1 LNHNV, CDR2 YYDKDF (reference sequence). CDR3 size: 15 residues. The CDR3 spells CATSRPQHGDTEAFF. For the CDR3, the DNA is TGTGCCACCAGCAGGCCCCAACATGGGGACACTGAAGCTTTCTTT.

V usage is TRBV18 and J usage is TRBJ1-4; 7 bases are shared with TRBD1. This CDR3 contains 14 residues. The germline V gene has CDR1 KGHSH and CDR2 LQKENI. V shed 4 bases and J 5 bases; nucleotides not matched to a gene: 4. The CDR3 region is CASSQDRQNEKLFF. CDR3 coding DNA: TGTGCCAGCTCACAGGACAGGCAGAATGAAAAACTGTTTTTT.

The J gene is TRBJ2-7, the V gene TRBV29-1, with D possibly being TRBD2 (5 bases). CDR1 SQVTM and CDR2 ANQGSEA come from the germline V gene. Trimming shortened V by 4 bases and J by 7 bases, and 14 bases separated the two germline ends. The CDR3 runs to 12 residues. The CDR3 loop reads CSVGATTVEQYF. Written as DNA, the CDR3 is TGCAGCGTTGGTGCGACTACCGTTGAGCAGTACTTC.

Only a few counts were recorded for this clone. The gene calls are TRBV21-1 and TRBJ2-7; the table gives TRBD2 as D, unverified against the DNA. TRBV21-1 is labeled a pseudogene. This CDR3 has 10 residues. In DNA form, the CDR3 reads TGCGCCAGCAGGTCGGGAGAGCAGTACTTC. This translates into CASRSGEQYF.

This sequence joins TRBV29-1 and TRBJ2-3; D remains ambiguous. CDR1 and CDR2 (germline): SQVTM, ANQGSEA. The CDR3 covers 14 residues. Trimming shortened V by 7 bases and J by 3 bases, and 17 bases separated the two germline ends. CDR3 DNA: TGCAGCGCCCCTGAGGCGGCGAGAACAGATACGCAGTATTTT. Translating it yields CSAPEAARTDTQYF.

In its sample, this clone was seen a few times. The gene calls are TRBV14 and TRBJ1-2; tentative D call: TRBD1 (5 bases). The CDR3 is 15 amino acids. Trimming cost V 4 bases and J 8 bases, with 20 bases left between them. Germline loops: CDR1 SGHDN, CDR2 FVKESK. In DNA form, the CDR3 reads TGTGCCAGCAGCCGGACCAGACAGCCTGGAACGGGCTACACCTTC. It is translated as CASSRTRQPGTGYTF.